The 5 T cell receptor beta chains below were found in one sample sequenced in a study of T cell clonality in common variable immunodeficiency. Clones were read by immunoSEQ multiplex PCR, and TCRdb kept only the in-frame ones, dropping some. The data show 40,000 or so clones, with none appearing a single time. Sequencing was done on a sample of peripheral blood mononuclear cells. These receptors came from a person aged 18 to 70 in good health.

There are many counts of this clone. The read falls 3 residues short of the CDR3 end, and the missing part is taken from the germline J gene. The V and J genes are TRBV28 and TRBJ1-2, with D uncertain. Germline assignment: CDR1 MDHEN and CDR2 SYDVKM. Trimming shortened V by 8 bases and J by 2 bases, and 9 bases separated the two germline ends. CDR3 length equals 12 residues. The covered CDR3 bases are TGTGCCAGCTATGTACTCAACTATGGC. The encoded protein is CASYVLNYG. The CDR3 in its entirety is CASYVLNYGYTF.

This clone appeared many times. Coverage ceases 3 residues before the CDR3 finishes, and the germline J gene fills in the end. The gene calls are TRBV5-1 and TRBJ2-1, with 10 nucleotides matching TRBD2. The CDR3 contains 14 residues. Germline loops: CDR1 SGHRS, CDR2 YFSETQ. The J segment lost 5 bases and the V segment lost 2 bases, leaving 1 base of the junction unmatched. CDR3 bases read: TGCGCCAGCAGCTTTCTAGCGGGAGACAATGAG. Translating it yields CASSFLAGDNE. The whole CDR3 protein reads CASSFLAGDNEQFF. The full variable domain, in which reference TRBV5-1 and TRBJ2-1 provide the parts outside the CDR3, is KAGVTQTPRYLIKTRGQQVTLSCSPISGHRSVSWYQQTPGQGLQFLFEYFSETQRNKGNFPGRFSGRQFSNSRSEMNVSTLELGDSALYLCASSFLAGDNEQFFGPGTRLTVL.

This clone was seen ten or more times. The read terminates 3 residues before the CDR3 end, so the remaining end is supplied by the germline J gene. This chain connects TRBV12-3 or TRBV12-4 to TRBJ2-1; TRBD1 might be the D (7 bases). The ends were cut back, 1 base at V and 6 bases at J, with 10 bases in the middle. The CDR3 extends over 14 amino acids. Incomplete CDR3 DNA: TGTGCCAGCAGTTTAGGGCAGGGGGGCAATGAG. It codes for CASSLGQGGNE. The whole CDR3 sequence reads CASSLGQGGNEQFF.

This clone showed up many times. The DNA read from the CDR3 is TGTGCCACCCGTGGGGGGTCTCCGAACACCGGGGAG. It specifies CATRGGSPNTGE. The full CDR3 reads CATRGGSPNTGELFF. V is TRBV7-9 and J is TRBJ2-2; a possible D gene is TRBD2 (6 bases). The CDR3 end lies 3 residues beyond the end of the read and is filled in from the germline J gene. Per germline, CDR1 SEHNR and CDR2 FQNEAQ (reference sequence). Deletions cut 10 bases from V and 0 bases from J, with 15 bases between. The CDR3 length is 15 residues.

Points on this clone: The sequence runs out 3 residues before the end of the CDR3; the remainder is reconstructed from the germline J gene. The rearrangement uses TRBV20-1 and TRBJ2-1, with D unresolved. Germline V CDR1 and CDR2: DFQATT, SNEGSKA (reference sequence). Trimming took 2 bases from V and 7 from J, leaving 12 bases between them. The CDR3 covers 13 residues. Incomplete CDR3 DNA: TGCAGTGCTAGAAGGCAAAACGGGAATGAG. This encodes CSARRQNGNE. In full, the CDR3 is CSARRQNGNEQFF.